Below, one T cell receptor (beta chain) is given with its context. Its antigen target is currently unknown. Base qualities were left out, and no much larger clone turns up one base away. This sample is part of a study of T cells after yellow fever vaccination (dated by TCRdb to the late 2010s). With regard to the full study: The SMART-Seq v4 Ultra Low Input RNA kit was used to prepare libraries from fractions with low cell numbers. Bulk PBMC replicates and cell subsets were isolated from blood drawn at multiple timepoints before and after both primary and secondary immunization. The cohort comprised two healthy male donors, one aged 18 to 29 and one aged 30 to 39 years. To follow T-cell clones before and after primary and booster YFV17D yellow fever vaccination, bulk TCR alpha and beta repertoires were sequenced over time. The full study reports these points: The secondary T-cell response was found to be weaker but faster than the primary response, with a peak reached on day 5 rather than on day 15. Most clones expanded after primary vaccination (almost 97% of CD4 and 70% to 90% of CD8) were re-detected after the booster, suggesting that broad memory maintenance occurred. A small fraction of clonotypes appeared in both the CD4 and CD8 compartments, likely as a result of convergent recombination. Computational filtering was required because FACS-sorted repertoires could contain abundant contaminating clonotypes from the bulk population. Because the study included only a couple of donors, the extent to which the findings can be generalized is limited.

The treatment or condition label here, explained by the study, means: live attenuated yellow fever vaccine strain. A standard Ficoll-Paque protocol was used to isolate PBMCs from peripheral blood. Dynabeads CD4 and CD8 positive selection kits were used to isolate the CD4 and CD8 T-cell fractions. RNA was extracted with TriZol from bulk PBMCs, CD4 and CD8 fractions, and dextramer-positive and dextramer-negative fractions. V lost 1 base and J lost 0 bases, and the count of bases not matched to a germline gene is 6. CDR1 and CDR2, per the germline V gene (reference sequence), are DFQATT and SNEGSKA. The cysteine opens and the phenylalanine closes a CDR3 of 16 amino acids. Only CDR3 DNA is held: 48 bases, read in frame from base 1. Synthesis of TCR cDNA relied on 5'RACE template switching, a step that introduced a universal primer site along with unique molecular identifiers. cDNA synthesis was primed from both the TCR alpha and TCR beta constant segments. Two PCR steps were used to amplify libraries, with sample barcodes and sequencing adapters being added in the second step. Sequencing of libraries was performed on Illumina HiSeq 2500 (2x100 bp) or NovaSeq (2x150 bp). Per the original workflow: Demultiplexing of reads and collapsing into UMI consensus sequences were performed with MIGEC, and V(D)J alignment was carried out with MiXCR. Clonotypes responding to the vaccine were identified with edgeR on replicate PBMC samples, with the criteria of FDR below 0.01 and a log2 fold change above 5 up to day 15. Bulk clonotypes were assigned CD4 or CD8 identity according to which sequenced CD4 or CD8 repertoire held them at higher abundance. TCRdb itself trimmed the public reads at Q25 with fastp, ran MiXCR and retained productive beta chains. Under each unique CDR3 protein, matching rows form one entry showing the most common genes and DNA. TCRdb, rather than the study authors, made the V and J calls. This sample has about 73,000 distinct CDR3 sequences in its table, and 7.5% to 8% of those were observed once. Roughly two fifths of the sample belongs to the ten largest clones.

This receptor was obtained from a man aged 25 to 45 who received the YFV17D yellow fever vaccine. Recombination connected TRBV20-1 to TRBJ1-5; the junction holds 7 bases that match TRBD1. The sample here was CD8+ T cells sorted from PBMCs, taken on the day of the yellow fever booster vaccination. This receptor has the CDR3 CSARVRDSYSNQPQHF. Here is the DNA: TGCAGTGCTAGAGTTCGGGACAGTTATAGCAATCAGCCCCAGCATTTT.